These 15 T cell receptor beta chains came from one sample sequenced in a study of tumor-infiltrating lymphocytes in primary liver carcinoma. Total RNA (approximately 500 ng) served as template for TCR beta cDNA synthesis primed by a constant-region primer. Three nested multiplex PCR rounds, a slightly modified ARM-PCR, produced the libraries for TCR beta. Each of the first two PCR rounds ran roughly 9 cycles with TRBV1-TRBV30 forward and C-beta reverse primers. TCRdb re-called the multiplex PCR reads with MiXCR, one entry per CDR3 protein. This sample has more than 150,000 distinct CDR3 sequences; about 60% occur once, and the top ten carry approximately 70%. Out of unsorted whole blood came the blood RNA, and germline DNA was extracted as well. The sample was peripheral blood. These TCRs come from a man aged 35 to 55 with primary liver carcinoma and hepatitis B virus infection.

The chain couples TRBV11-3 to TRBJ2-1, with TRBD2 matching 8 bases. The ends lost 4 bases at V and 15 bases at J; junction bases unmatched: 11. Germline values: CDR1 SGHNT, CDR2 YENEEA. The CDR3 consists of 13 residues. The CDR3, as DNA: TGTGCCAGCAGCTCAGCCGATAGCGGGGTTATGTTCTTC. Encoded protein: CASSSADSGVMFF.

Notes on this clonotype: Just one base apart from a much larger clone, this may be a read error. This chain uses TRBV11-2 with TRBJ2-1; TRBD1 is a possible D gene (5 bases). CDR1 is SGHAT, CDR2 FQNNGV, per germline. This CDR3 is 15 amino acids long. The CDR3 nucleotides read TGTGCCAGCAGCTTACTTGGGCAGGGCCACAATGAGCAGTCCTTC. Its translation is CASSLLGQGHNEQSF. The full variable domain, in which reference TRBV11-2 and TRBJ2-1 provide the parts outside the CDR3, is EAGVAQSPRYKIIEKRQSVAFWCNPISGHATLYWYQQILGQGPKLLIQFQNNGVVDDSQLPKDRFSAERLKGVDSTLKIQPAKLEDSAVYLCASSLLGQGHNEQSFGPGTRLTVL.

Only a few counts were recorded for this clonotype. The chain has TRBV29-1 and TRBJ2-5, with 8 bases fitting TRBD1. Germline values: CDR1 SQVTM, CDR2 ANQGSEA. This CDR3 is built from 13 residues. With V trimmed by 5 bases and J by 3 bases, 5 bases remained unmatched. CDR3 in DNA: TGCAGCGTTCCCGGACAGGGCAAAGAGACCCAGTACTTC. This encodes CSVPGQGKETQYF.

This clonotype was counted a few times. The chain couples TRBV12-3 or TRBV12-4 to TRBJ2-5; 10 bases align to TRBD1. V lost 2 bases to trimming and J lost 5 bases; unmatched junction nucleotides: 11. This CDR3 region has 17 residues. CDR3 residues: CASSLTVGTGAGETQYF. CDR3 sequence (DNA): TGTGCCAGCAGTTTAACGGTCGGGACAGGGGCGGGGGAGACCCAGTACTTC.

The sample holds one count of this clonotype. V and J are TRBV5-1 and TRBJ2-5; D possibly matches TRBD1 or TRBD2 (5 bases each). Deletions cut 6 bases from V and 3 bases from J, with 15 bases between. The CDR3 is 14 amino acids. Germline V gene sequence: CDR1 SGHRS, CDR2 YFSETQ. Here the CDR3 reads CASTLRGTEETQYF. CDR3 coding DNA: TGCGCCAGCACCCTCCGTGGGACGGAAGAGACCCAGTACTTC.

A word on this clonotype: A much more abundant neighbour one base away suggests this may be a read error. V usage is TRBV4-1 and J usage is TRBJ2-1, with 7 bases aligning to TRBD2. The CDR3 extends over 15 amino acids. CDR1 and CDR2 (germline): MGHRA, YSYEKL. As DNA, the CDR3 is TGCGCCAGCAGCGATGGCGGGAGCTCCTACAATGAGCAGCTCTTC. The encoded protein is CASSDGGSSYNEQLF.

In this sample, this clonotype turned up once. Being one base from a much bigger clone, this may be a read error. This sequence joins TRBV11-3 and TRBJ2-1, with 7 bases identical to TRBD2. This CDR3 has 16 amino acids. Germline loops: CDR1 SGHNT, CDR2 YENEEA. In nucleotides, the CDR3 is TGTGCCAGCAGCACATCCGGGACTAACTCCTACAGTGAGCAGTTCTTC. This sequence encodes CASSTSGTNSYSEQFF.

The gene calls are TRBV6-2 or TRBV6-3 and TRBJ2-1; 8 nucleotides line up with TRBD2. This CDR3 is built from 15 residues. CDR1 and CDR2 from the germline V gene are MNHEY and SVGEGT. With 6 bases clipped from V and 5 bases from J, the junction kept 9 bases outside the gene matches. This CDR3 reads CASSTSGSNNNEQFF. The CDR3 DNA reads TGTGCCAGCAGCACAAGCGGGAGTAACAACAATGAGCAGTTCTTC.

This clonotype appeared a few times. Here the CDR3 reads CASTDRAAGDNEQFF. The CDR3 DNA is TGTGCCAGCACCGATCGTGCGGCTGGGGACAATGAGCAGTTCTTC. The chain is built from TRBV5-4 and TRBJ2-1; D not resolved. This CDR3 comprises 15 residues. Germline CDR1 SGHNT, CDR2 YYREEE (reference sequence). The V end lost 6 bases, the J end lost 5 bases, and 18 bases lay between the germline ends. Drawing the rest from reference TRBV5-4 and TRBJ2-1, the complete variable domain is ETGVTQSPTHLIKTRGQQVTLRCSSQSGHNTVSWYQQALGQGPQFIFQYYREEENGRGNFPPRFSGLQFPNYSSELNVNALELDDSALYLCASTDRAAGDNEQFFGPGTRLTVL.

The V call is TRBV29-1, the J call TRBJ2-3; tentative D call: TRBD1 (5 bases). The CDR3 covers 13 residues. Germline-derived CDR1 and CDR2 are SQVTM and ANQGSEA. V lost 1 base to trimming and J lost 3 bases, with 8 bases between them. The CDR3 reads CSVEGAGTDTQYF. The CDR3 DNA sequence: TGCAGCGTTGAAGGGGCAGGGACAGATACGCAGTATTTT.

Concerning this clonotype: Compared with germline, one end of the junction differs, possibly owing to a read error. The rearrangement links TRBV11-2 to TRBJ2-2; TRBD1 matches at 8 bases. CDR1 is SGHAT, CDR2 FQNNGV, per germline. This CDR3 comprises 16 residues. In DNA form, the CDR3 reads TGTGCCAGCAGCATAGACAGGGGTTTCGTCGCTAGGGAGCTGTTTTTT. It yields the protein CASSIDRGFVARELFF.

A remark on this clonotype: Being one base from a much bigger clone, this may be a read error. This rearrangement joins TRBV11-2 to TRBJ2-3; perhaps TRBD2 as D (6 bases). Trimming took 5 bases from V and 4 from J, leaving 22 bases between them. Germline V CDR1 and CDR2: SGHAT, FQNNGV. CDR3 length: 17 amino acids. This CDR3 is CASSPTLDGPGADTQYF. Here the CDR3 DNA reads TGTGCCAGCAGCCCCACCCTTGATGGACCGGGGGCAGATACGCAGTATTTT.

Notes on this clonotype: A much larger clone differs by one base, so this may be a read error. The chain links TRBV11-2 to TRBJ1-2, with 7 bases lining up with TRBD1. The CDR3 sequence is 13 residues long. In germline, CDR1 is SGHAT, CDR2 FQNNGV. Trimming took 6 bases from V and 4 from J; bases not matched to a gene: 5. The CDR3 sequence is CASSKGGVYGYTF. The CDR3 coding sequence is TGTGCCAGCAGTAAAGGGGGCGTCTATGGCTACACCTTC.

To note about this clonotype: A read error may be the cause here, since a much bigger clone is one base away. The genes are TRBV12-3 or TRBV12-4 and TRBJ2-5; weak D call: TRBD1 (6 bases). Trimming shortened V by 8 bases and J by 5 bases, and 15 bases separated the two germline ends. The CDR3 is 13 amino acids. This chain's CDR3 is CASGYRVRETQYF. In nucleotides, the CDR3 is TGTGCCAGCGGTTACAGGGTCCGGGAGACCCAGTACTTC.

Concerning this clonotype: In this CDR3 the conserved last residue, phenylalanine or tryptophan, is missing, so a read error is likely. The chain is built from TRBV4-1 and TRBJ2-1; the match to TRBD2 covers 8 bases. This CDR3 has 17 amino acids. Per the germline V gene, CDR1 is MGHRA and CDR2 is YSYEKL. DNA for the CDR3: TGCGCCAGCAGCCAGGCGGGGGGCGGGAGCACCTACAAAGAGCAGTTCTTA. It codes for CASSQAGGGSTYKEQFL.